These T cell receptor beta chains were read from a single sample in a study of T cell changes during pregnancy in multiple sclerosis. Here immunoSEQ multiplex PCR was the method, and the copy in TCRdb shows in-frame clones only, minus some. The data contain fewer than 50,000 clones, around 92% of them singletons. Sequenced material: CD8+ T cells from peripheral blood mononuclear cells, taken in the first trimester of pregnancy. These receptors all come from a female donor with multiple sclerosis, enrolled in a pregnancy study. The CDR3 runs from the conserved cysteine through the conserved F or W. D genes are given only for firm matches.

j_gene	d_gene	v_gene	CDR3nt	CDR3aa
TRBJ2-5	TRBD2	TRBV9	TGTGCCAGCAGCGTAGGTACGGGGGGGCCAGAGACCCAGTACTTC	CASSVGTGGPETQYF
TRBJ2-7	TRBD1	TRBV27	TGTGCCAGCAGTTTCCCCGGGACAGGGCTCTACGAGCAGTACTTC	CASSFPGTGLYEQYF
TRBJ1-2	TRBD1	TRBV7-9	TGTGCCAGCAGCCCGACAGGGCCCTATGGCTACACCTTC	CASSPTGPYGYTF
TRBJ2-5	TRBD2	TRBV9	TGTGCCAGCAGTCCTAAGCGGGGGCCTACCCAAGGAGAGACCCAGTACTTC	CASSPKRGPTQGETQYF
TRBJ2-7	-	TRBV4-1	TGCGCCAGCAGCCAAGCACTCTACGAGCAGTACTTC	CASSQALYEQYF
TRBJ2-3	TRBD2	TRBV2	TGTGCCAGCAGTGCGAGCCTAGCGGGGGGCTTTGGGGAGGGTACGCAGTATTTT	CASSASLAGGFGEGTQYF
TRBJ2-3	TRBD1	TRBV27	TGTGCCAGTCAGGGACAGTCCTCGCAGTATTTT	CASQGQSSQYF
TRBJ1-2	TRBD1	TRBV15	TGTGCCACCAGCAGAGAGGGGACAGACTATGGCTACACCTTC	CATSREGTDYGYTF
TRBJ1-4	-	TRBV7-9	TGTGCCAGCAGGCGAGAAAGGGCGGGTGAAAAACTGTTTTTT	CASRRERAGEKLFF
TRBJ2-7	-	TRBV27	TGTGCCAGCAGCTTACCGGGATCCCCCTACGAGCAGTACTTC	CASSLPGSPYEQYF